Presented here are 9 T cell receptor beta chains from one specimen sequenced in a study of blood T cell repertoires in COVID-19. Clones were sequenced by immunoSEQ multiplex PCR, and TCRdb holds only the in-frame ones, with some missing. The repertoire holds roughly 59,000 clones, with roughly 80% as singletons. Material for sequencing was peripheral blood. All receptors come from a man older than 75 with acute or convalescent COVID-19.

The chain links TRBV23-1 to TRBJ1-5; tentative D call: TRBD1 (6 bases). TRBV23-1 falls under the ORF class, with uncertain function. Trimming shortened V by 2 bases and J by 6 bases, and 17 bases separated the two germline ends. The CDR3 is made up of 16 amino acids. The CDR3 is CASSQTFTGYSQPQHF. Here the CDR3 DNA reads TGCGCCAGCAGTCAAACTTTTACAGGGTACAGTCAGCCCCAGCATTTT.

This rearrangement joins TRBV19 to TRBJ1-5; no clear D. Germline loops: CDR1 LNHDA, CDR2 SQIVND (reference sequence). The CDR3 has 16 residues. Deletions cut 1 base from V and 0 bases from J, with 10 bases between. The CDR3 DNA sequence: TGTGCCAGTAGTATAGTTCGCGGGGTTAGCAATCAGCCCCAGCATTTT. Translated, it gives CASSIVRGVSNQPQHF.

The chain is built from TRBV30 and TRBJ1-1; D is perhaps TRBD1 (5 bases). The V and J ends lost 2 bases and 5 bases respectively, with 12 bases between them. This CDR3 region has 13 residues. Germline CDR1 reads GTSNPN; CDR2 reads SVGIG (reference sequence). The CDR3 loop is CAWSYGGGTEAFF. Written as DNA, the CDR3 is TGTGCCTGGAGTTACGGGGGAGGGACTGAAGCTTTCTTT.

The rearrangement links TRBV29-1 to TRBJ1-6, with 10 positions matching TRBD1. Germline V gives CDR1 SQVTM, CDR2 ANQGSEA. V gave up 4 bases and J gave up 5 bases; unmatched junction bases: 5. The CDR3 spans 15 residues. CDR3 protein: CSVATGTGDNSPLHF. The CDR3 bases are TGCAGCGTTGCAACCGGGACAGGGGATAATTCACCCCTCCACTTT.

The chain uses TRBV14 and TRBJ1-2; tentative D call: TRBD1 (6 bases). The CDR3 sequence is 13 residues long. Per the germline V gene, CDR1 is SGHDN and CDR2 is FVKESK. V lost 2 bases, J lost 6 bases, and 10 bases lay in between. This chain's CDR3 is CASSQYRVDGYTF. CDR3 nucleotides: TGTGCCAGCAGCCAATACAGGGTAGATGGCTACACCTTC. The full variable domain, in which reference TRBV14 and TRBJ1-2 provide the parts outside the CDR3, is EAGVTQFPSHSVIEKGQTVTLRCDPISGHDNLYWYRRVMGKEIKFLLHFVKESKQDESGMPNNRFLAERTGGTYSTLKVQPAELEDSGVYFCASSQYRVDGYTFGSGTRLTVV.

The chain links TRBV9 to TRBJ2-2; 8 bases are shared with TRBD2. Germline CDR1 and CDR2: SGDLS and YYNGEE. The CDR3 covers 14 residues. Trimming cost V 0 bases and J 7 bases; bases outside gene matches: 2. The CDR3 bases are TGTGCCAGCAGCGTAGGAACTAGCGGCGGGGAGCTGTTTTTT. Translation: CASSVGTSGGELFF. Drawing the rest from reference TRBV9 and TRBJ2-2, the complete variable domain is DSGVTQTPKHLITATGQRVTLRCSPRSGDLSVYWYQQSLDQGLQFLIQYYNGEERAKGNILERFSAQQFPDLHSELNLSSLELGDSALYFCASSVGTSGGELFFGEGSRLTVL.

J is TRBJ2-7 and V is TRBV6-5; a weak D match, TRBD1 (6 bases). The CDR3 consists of 14 residues. From germline, CDR1 is MNHEY and CDR2 SVGAGI. V lost 2 bases, J lost 4 bases, and 12 bases lay in between. The CDR3 loop is CASSYVQGGYEQYF. The CDR3 region has the DNA TGTGCCAGCAGTTACGTACAGGGTGGATACGAGCAGTACTTC.

The genes are TRBV30 and TRBJ1-4; no clear D gene. Germline V gene data show CDR1 as GTSNPN and CDR2 as SVGIG (reference sequence). V gave up 6 bases and J gave up 9 bases, with 14 bases separating them. This CDR3 has 12 amino acids. DNA for the CDR3: TGTGCCTGTTTTCCGAGAGGGCAAAAACTGTTTTTT. Amino acid sequence: CACFPRGQKLFF. Based on the CDR3 plus reference TRBV30 and TRBJ1-4, the full variable domain is SQTIHQWPATLVQPVGSPLSLECTVEGTSNPNLYWYRQAAGRGLQLLFYSVGIGQISSEVPQNLSASRPQDRQFILSSKKLLLSDSGFYLCACFPRGQKLFFGSGTQLSVL.

The chain employs TRBV6-5 and TRBJ1-2; 7 bases are shared with TRBD1. With V trimmed by 5 bases and J by 4 bases, 4 bases remained unmatched. Germline values: CDR1 MNHEY, CDR2 SVGAGI. The CDR3 has 13 amino acids. CDR3 DNA sequence: TGTGCCAGCAGTAAGGGACAGACCTATGGCTACACCTTC. Translating it yields CASSKGQTYGYTF.